The T cell receptor beta chain under discussion was sequenced for a study of blood T cell repertoires in COVID-19. Study at large: From the United States, Italy and Spain came samples of acute and convalescent COVID-19.

Germline-derived CDR1 and CDR2 are LNHDA and SQIVND (reference sequence). Trimming left V 8 bases short and J 6 bases short, with 14 bases between. This CDR3 comprises 13 residues. Original processing methods: By means of reference gene primer amplification, nucleated cell counts were estimated. Method: immunoSEQ multiplex PCR; TCRdb's copy keeps in-frame clones and lacks some. The D gene and trimming were derived from the DNA, and the V and J assignments and clone size from that table. Here the sample spans 450,000 or so clones, around 90% being singletons. Patients at the Seattle site were enrolled during active infection and followed longitudinally.

This TCR was recovered from a man aged 18-30 years with COVID-19, enrolled during active disease. The chain carries TRBV19 and TRBJ1-5; D is unresolved. Specimen: peripheral blood. For the CDR3, the DNA is TGTGCCAGTGGACTAGGAGGGCGTCAGCCCCAGCATTTT. Amino acid sequence: CASGLGGRQPQHF.